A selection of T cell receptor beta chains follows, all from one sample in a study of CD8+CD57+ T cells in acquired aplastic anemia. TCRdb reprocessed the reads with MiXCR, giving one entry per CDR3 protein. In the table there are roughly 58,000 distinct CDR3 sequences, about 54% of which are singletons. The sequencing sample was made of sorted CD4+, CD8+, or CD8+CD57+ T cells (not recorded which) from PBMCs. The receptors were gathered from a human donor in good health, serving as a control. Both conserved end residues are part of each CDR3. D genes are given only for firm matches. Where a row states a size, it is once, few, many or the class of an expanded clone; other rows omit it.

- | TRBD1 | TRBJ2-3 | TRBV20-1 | CSAAWDSITDTQYF | TGCAGTGCAGCTTGGGACAGCATCACAGATACGCAGTATTTT
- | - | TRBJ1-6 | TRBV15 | CATSSPAYSPLHF | TGTGCCACCAGCAGCCCCGCCTATTCACCCCTCCACTTT
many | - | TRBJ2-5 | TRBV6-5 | CASSYSWGGQETQYF | TGTGCCAGCAGTTACTCGTGGGGGGGACAGGAGACCCAGTACTTC
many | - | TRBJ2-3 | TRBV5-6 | CASSLEKYFSSTDTQYF | TGTGCCAGCAGCTTGGAAAAGTACTTCTCTAGCACAGATACGCAGTATTTT
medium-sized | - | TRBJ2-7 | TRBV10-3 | CAITTTPSSYEQYF | TGTGCCATCACGACGACGCCCAGCTCCTACGAGCAGTACTTC
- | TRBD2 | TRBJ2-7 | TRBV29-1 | CSVEDIGLAGGPGYEQYF | TGCAGCGTTGAAGATATAGGACTAGCGGGAGGGCCGGGCTACGAGCAGTACTTC
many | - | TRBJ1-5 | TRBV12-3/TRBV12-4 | CATAFGRVDQPQHF | TGTGCCACCGCCTTTGGCAGGGTGGATCAGCCCCAGCATTTT
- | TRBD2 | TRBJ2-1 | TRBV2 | CASSTGTSAEQFF | TGTGCCAGCAGTACCGGGACTAGCGCTGAGCAGTTCTTC
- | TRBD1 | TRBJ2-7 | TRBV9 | CAGSPRDRSHEQYF | TGTGCCGGCAGCCCCCGGGACAGGTCCCACGAGCAGTACTTC
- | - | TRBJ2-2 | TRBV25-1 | CASSQQAGGNTGELFF | TGTGCCAGCAGCCAACAGGCCGGCGGGAACACCGGGGAGCTGTTTTTT
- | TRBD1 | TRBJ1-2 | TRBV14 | CASSPTGFYGYTF | TGTGCCAGCAGCCCGACAGGGTTCTATGGCTACACCTTC
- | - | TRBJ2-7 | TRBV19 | CASSNGLAQFYEQYF | TGTGCCAGTAGTAACGGGCTAGCGCAATTCTACGAGCAGTACTTC
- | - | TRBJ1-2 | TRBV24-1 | CATSWSGLANYGYTF | TGTGCCACCAGCTGGTCGGGACTCGCTAACTATGGCTACACCTTC
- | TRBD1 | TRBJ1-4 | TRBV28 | CASSPRQGLANEKLFF | TGTGCCAGCAGTCCTAGACAGGGGCTGGCTAATGAAAAACTGTTTTTT
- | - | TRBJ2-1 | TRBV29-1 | CSVEDQERPTYNEQFF | TGCAGCGTTGAAGATCAAGAACGGCCCACCTACAATGAGCAGTTCTTC
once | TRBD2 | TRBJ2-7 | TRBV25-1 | CASSPREREFDEQYF | TGTGCCAGCAGCCCCCGCGAGCGGGAGTTCGACGAGCAGTACTTC
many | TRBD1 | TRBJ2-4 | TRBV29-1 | CSVDGTGGGLGKNIQYF | TGCAGCGTTGATGGGACAGGGGGCGGGTTGGGCAAAAACATTCAGTACTTC
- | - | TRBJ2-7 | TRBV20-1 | CSAFVNSRRLSYEQYF | TGCAGTGCCTTCGTGAACAGCAGGAGGCTCTCCTACGAGCAGTACTTC
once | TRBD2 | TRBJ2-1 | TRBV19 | CACQRTSGYNEQFF | TGTGCCTGTCAAAGGACTAGCGGCTACAATGAGCAGTTCTTC
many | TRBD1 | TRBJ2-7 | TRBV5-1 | CASSSGTGGFEQYF | TGCGCCAGCAGCTCCGGGACAGGGGGTTTCGAGCAGTACTTC
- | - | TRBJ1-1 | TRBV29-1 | CSVDPRGGNTEAFF | TGCAGCGTAGACCCCCGGGGTGGGAACACTGAAGCTTTCTTT
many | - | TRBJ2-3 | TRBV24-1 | CATSVAATDTQYF | TGTGCCACCAGTGTTGCGGCCACAGATACGCAGTATTTT
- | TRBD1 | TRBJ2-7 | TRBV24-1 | CAPSDSGGPDYEQYF | TGTGCCCCCAGTGATTCAGGGGGCCCCGACTACGAGCAGTACTTC
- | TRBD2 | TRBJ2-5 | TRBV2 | CASSEAGGGRETQYF | TGTGCCAGCAGTGAAGCGGGGGGCGGGAGGGAGACCCAGTACTTC
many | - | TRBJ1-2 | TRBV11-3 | CASSLDSLPNYGYTF | TGTGCCAGCAGCTTAGATTCGCTCCCGAACTATGGCTACACCTTC
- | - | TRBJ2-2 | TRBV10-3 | CAISTWTNTGELFF | TGTGCCATCAGTACATGGACGAACACCGGGGAGCTGTTTTTT
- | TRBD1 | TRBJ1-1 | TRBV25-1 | CASSAWTGGMNTEAFF | TGTGCCAGCAGTGCCTGGACAGGGGGGATGAACACTGAAGCTTTCTTT
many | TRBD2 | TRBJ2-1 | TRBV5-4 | CASSTGLAAYNEQFF | TGTGCCAGCAGCACTGGACTAGCGGCCTACAATGAGCAGTTCTTC
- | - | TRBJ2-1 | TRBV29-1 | CSAIGGGNEQFF | TGCAGCGCAATAGGCGGTGGGAATGAGCAGTTCTTC
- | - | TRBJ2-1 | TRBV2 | CASGTYNEQFF | TGTGCCAGCGGAACCTACAATGAGCAGTTCTTC
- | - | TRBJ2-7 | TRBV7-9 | CASSYGLEQYF | TGTGCCAGCAGCTATGGGTTGGAGCAGTACTTC
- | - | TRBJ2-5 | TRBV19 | CASSIETGRKTQYF | TGTGCCAGTAGTATAGAAACGGGTCGGAAGACCCAGTACTTC
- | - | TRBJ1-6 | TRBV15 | CATRSGNSPLHF | TGTGCCACCAGATCAGGGAATTCACCCCTCCACTTT
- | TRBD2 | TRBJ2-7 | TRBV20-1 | CSPRLAGGPGYEQYF | TGCAGTCCCCGACTAGCGGGAGGGCCGGGCTACGAGCAGTACTTC
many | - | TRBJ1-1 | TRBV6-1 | CASSPDSRFNTEAFF | TGTGCCAGCAGCCCAGACAGTCGCTTTAACACTGAAGCTTTCTTT